The sequence of this TCR beta chain was determined in a study of identical twins (dated by TCRdb to 2015 to 2016). About the investigation overall: To test whether fetal clonotypes persist, this study deep-sequenced TCR alpha and beta repertoires from monozygotic twins, from unrelated adults of various ages, and from cord blood. To rule out contamination, replicate twin experiments were performed at different times with different library preparation protocols.

This clonotype was detected only a few times. Its recognized antigen is unknown. Base qualities are not provided; no much larger clone lies one nucleotide away. From its cysteine to its phenylalanine, the CDR3 spans 11 amino acids. Left in the record is the CDR3 DNA by itself, 33 bases read in frame from the first base. Trimming at the junction amounts to 5 bases on V and 7 bases on J, and the germline ends lie 9 bases apart. Based on the germline V gene, the CDR1 and CDR2 sequences are MDHEN and SYDVKM. The full study reports these points: Invariant T cells such as MAIT and iNKT could partly confound zero-insertion analyses, though diverse VJ usage argued against this for most clonotypes. Out-of-frame TCR alpha sequences shared between twins showed an excess of low generation-probability sequences compared with coincidental sharing between unrelated individuals. Because the same donors could not be followed over many years, conclusions were based on cross-sectional statistical analysis. Abundant cord blood beta clonotypes had fewer insertions, young adult naive repertoires showed a similar but weaker trend, and memory repertoires showed no such trend. A weaker excess of twin sharing was found in beta out-of-frame sequences because the signal-to-noise ratio was lowered by fewer shared sequences. In monozygotic twins, out-of-frame TCR alpha sharing was systematically underestimated by recombination models, although the models agreed with sharing between unrelated individuals.

The library relied on 5' RACE. Sequencing instrument: Illumina HiSeq 2000. A universal primer binding site was introduced by template switching, and a unique molecular identifier was present in the final cDNA, enabling accurate counting of TCR cDNA molecules. Specific primers in the conserved constant-segment region were used to synthesize first-strand cDNA for TCR alpha and beta chains. Each cDNA library was double barcoded, with a SMART-Mk sample barcode plus Illumina barcodes, to control for contamination. Two successive PCR steps introduced TruSeq adapter sequences along with Illumina sample barcodes. The TCR alpha and beta cDNA libraries were sequenced on the Illumina HiSeq platform using custom primers. The source study handled its data this way. Raw reads were processed with MiGEC to extract unique molecular identifiers, and MiXCR was used to determine CDR3 positions. Recombination models were inferred per individual with the repgenHMM and IGoR tools using an EM algorithm. The analysis of shared clonotypes was done with the tcR package in R, with sharing normalized by the product of cloneset sizes. Out-of-frame nonproductive sequences were analyzed to study raw recombination free of thymic and clonal selection effects. In TCRdb, the public reads were trimmed at Q25 with fastp and aligned with MiXCR, with productive beta chains retained. Rows with one shared CDR3 protein collapse into an entry with the most common genes and DNA. The V and J calls and clone size come from TCRdb's table, not from the authors' own analysis. The sample table contains nearly 200,000 distinct CDR3 sequences; only one count was recorded for about 15% of them. The top ten clonotypes cover over 35% of the sample.

Every donor was a healthy Caucasian. The twin cohort comprised three pairs of female monozygotic twins, all aged about 18 to 29 years. CD4+ and CD8+ T cell populations were isolated with positive isolation kits from Invitrogen. The sample also formed part of further work on T cells expressing NK-cell markers. In that second paper, the authors write: In sorted CD3+CD56+NKG2C+, CD3+CD56+NKG2C- and CD3+CD56-NKG2C+ T-cell subsets from several donors, TCR beta-chain repertoires were profiled. Among the eight sequenced donors, seven were HCMV-seropositive and one was HCMV-seronegative. To restrict sorting to alphabetaTCR-expressing T cells, an anti-gammadeltaTCR antibody was added in several experiments. In more than five donors, the dominant CD3+CD56+NKG2C+ clonotypes ranked among the top 10 CD8+ clonotypes, making up about 1.0-7.5% of CD8+ T cells. Those dominant clonotypes were again the most abundant among CD3+CD56-NKG2C+ cells in a handful of donors, at about 28.3-60.1%. Whether the expanded NKG2C-expressing T cell clones were specific for HCMV antigens was left unclear. Randomly selected healthy volunteers, three men and five women, were used as the eight sequenced donors. A commercial ELISA kit detecting HCMV-specific IgG in serum was used to determine HCMV serostatus. MIGEC was used to demultiplex reads and group reads by UMI, and MiTCR was used to assemble and quantify clonotypes. Only TCR cDNA sequences supported by at least two reads were kept to exclude erroneous sequences. The tcR package was used for downstream repertoire analysis, with clonotypes matched between fractions based on CDR3 nucleotide sequence plus V segment. Antigen specificity was annotated against VDJdb with VDJmatch, allowing one amino acid substitution in CDR3.

Source material: CD8+ T cells sorted from blood. The clonotype comes from a woman under 30 in good health. In this chain, TRBV28 is recombined with TRBJ2-7; too little of a D gene remains to name it. CDR3 reads: CASSPYIEQYF. In nucleotide form, the sequence is TGTGCCAGCAGTCCCTACATAGAGCAGTACTTC.